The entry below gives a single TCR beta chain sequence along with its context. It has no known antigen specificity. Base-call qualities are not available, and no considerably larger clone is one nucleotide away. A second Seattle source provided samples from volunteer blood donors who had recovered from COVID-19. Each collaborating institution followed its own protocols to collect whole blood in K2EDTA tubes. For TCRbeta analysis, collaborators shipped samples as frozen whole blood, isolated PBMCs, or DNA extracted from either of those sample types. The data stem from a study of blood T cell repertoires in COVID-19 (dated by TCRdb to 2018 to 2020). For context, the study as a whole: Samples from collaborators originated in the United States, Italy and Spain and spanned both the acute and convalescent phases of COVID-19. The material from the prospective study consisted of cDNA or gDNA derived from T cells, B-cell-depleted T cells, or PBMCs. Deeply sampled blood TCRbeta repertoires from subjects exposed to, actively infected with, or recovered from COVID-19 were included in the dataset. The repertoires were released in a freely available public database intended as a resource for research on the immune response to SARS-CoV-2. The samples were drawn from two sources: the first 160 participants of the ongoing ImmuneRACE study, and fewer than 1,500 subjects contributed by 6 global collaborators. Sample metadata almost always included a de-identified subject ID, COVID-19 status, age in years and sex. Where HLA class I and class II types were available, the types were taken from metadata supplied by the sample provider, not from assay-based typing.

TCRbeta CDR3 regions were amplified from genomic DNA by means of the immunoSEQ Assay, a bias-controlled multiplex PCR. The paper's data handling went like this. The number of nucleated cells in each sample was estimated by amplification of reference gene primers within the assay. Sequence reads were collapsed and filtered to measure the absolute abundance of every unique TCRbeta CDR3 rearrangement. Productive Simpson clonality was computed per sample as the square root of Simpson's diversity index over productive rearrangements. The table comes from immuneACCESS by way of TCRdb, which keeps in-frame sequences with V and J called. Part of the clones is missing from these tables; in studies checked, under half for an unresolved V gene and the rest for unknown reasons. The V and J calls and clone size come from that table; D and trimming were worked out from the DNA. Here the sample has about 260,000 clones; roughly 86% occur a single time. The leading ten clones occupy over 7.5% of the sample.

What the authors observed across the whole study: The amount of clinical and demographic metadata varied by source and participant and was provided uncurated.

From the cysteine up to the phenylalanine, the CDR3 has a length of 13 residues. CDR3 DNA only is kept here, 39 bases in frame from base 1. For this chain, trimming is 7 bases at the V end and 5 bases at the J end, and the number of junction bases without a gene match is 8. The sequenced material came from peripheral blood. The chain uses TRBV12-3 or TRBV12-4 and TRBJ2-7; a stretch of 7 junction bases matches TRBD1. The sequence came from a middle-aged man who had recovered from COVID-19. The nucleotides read TGTGCCAGCACTCGGAACAGGGGAGACGAGCAGTACTTC. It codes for CASTRNRGDEQYF.